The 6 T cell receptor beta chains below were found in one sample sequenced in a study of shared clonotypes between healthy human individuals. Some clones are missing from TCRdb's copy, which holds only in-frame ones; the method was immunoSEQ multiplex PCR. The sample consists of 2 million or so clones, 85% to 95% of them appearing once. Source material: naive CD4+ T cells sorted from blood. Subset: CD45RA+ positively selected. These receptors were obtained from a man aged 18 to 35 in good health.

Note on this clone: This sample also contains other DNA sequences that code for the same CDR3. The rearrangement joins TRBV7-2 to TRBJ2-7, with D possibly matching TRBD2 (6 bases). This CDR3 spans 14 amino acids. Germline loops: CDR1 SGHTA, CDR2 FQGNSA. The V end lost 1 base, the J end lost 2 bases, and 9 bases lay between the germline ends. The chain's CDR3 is CASSLGTGAYEQYF. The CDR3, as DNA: TGTGCCAGCAGCTTAGGGACGGGGGCCTACGAGCAGTACTTC.

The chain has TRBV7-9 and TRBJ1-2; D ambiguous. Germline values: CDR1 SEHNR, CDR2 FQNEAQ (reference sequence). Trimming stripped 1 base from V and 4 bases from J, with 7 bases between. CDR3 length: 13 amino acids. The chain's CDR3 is CASSLGQVYGYTF. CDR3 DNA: TGTGCCAGCAGCTTAGGCCAGGTCTATGGCTACACCTTC.

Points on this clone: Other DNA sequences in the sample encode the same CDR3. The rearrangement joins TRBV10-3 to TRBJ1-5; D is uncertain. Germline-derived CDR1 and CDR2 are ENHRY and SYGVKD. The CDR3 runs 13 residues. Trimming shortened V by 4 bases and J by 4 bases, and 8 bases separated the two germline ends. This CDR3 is CAISAGGNQPQHF. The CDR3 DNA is TGTGCCATCAGTGCTGGTGGGAATCAGCCCCAGCATTTT.

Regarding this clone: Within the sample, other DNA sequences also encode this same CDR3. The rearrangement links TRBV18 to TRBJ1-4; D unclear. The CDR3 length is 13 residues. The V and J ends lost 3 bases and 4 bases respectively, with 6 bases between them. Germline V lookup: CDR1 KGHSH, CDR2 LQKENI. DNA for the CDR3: TGTGCCAGCTCACCGGATCTTAATGAAAAACTGTTTTTT. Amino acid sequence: CASSPDLNEKLFF. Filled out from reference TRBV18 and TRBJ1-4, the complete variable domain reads NAGVMQNPRHLVRRRGQEARLRCSPMKGHSHVYWYRQLPEEGLKFMVYLQKENIIDESGMPKERFSAEFPKEGPSILRIQQVVRGDSAAYFCASSPDLNEKLFFGSGTQLSVL.

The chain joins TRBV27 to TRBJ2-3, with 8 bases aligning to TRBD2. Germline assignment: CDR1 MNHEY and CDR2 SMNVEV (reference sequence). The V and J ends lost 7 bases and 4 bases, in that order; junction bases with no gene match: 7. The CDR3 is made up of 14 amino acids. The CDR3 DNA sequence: TGTGCCAGCAAACTCGGGAGGGCCCCAGATACGCAGTATTTT. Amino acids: CASKLGRAPDTQYF.

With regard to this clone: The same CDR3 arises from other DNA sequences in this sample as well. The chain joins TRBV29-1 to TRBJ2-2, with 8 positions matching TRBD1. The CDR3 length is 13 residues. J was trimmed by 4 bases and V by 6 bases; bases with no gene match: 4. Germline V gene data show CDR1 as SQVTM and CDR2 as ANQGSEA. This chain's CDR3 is CSVGQGITGELFF. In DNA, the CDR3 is TGCAGCGTAGGACAGGGAATCACCGGGGAGCTGTTTTTT.